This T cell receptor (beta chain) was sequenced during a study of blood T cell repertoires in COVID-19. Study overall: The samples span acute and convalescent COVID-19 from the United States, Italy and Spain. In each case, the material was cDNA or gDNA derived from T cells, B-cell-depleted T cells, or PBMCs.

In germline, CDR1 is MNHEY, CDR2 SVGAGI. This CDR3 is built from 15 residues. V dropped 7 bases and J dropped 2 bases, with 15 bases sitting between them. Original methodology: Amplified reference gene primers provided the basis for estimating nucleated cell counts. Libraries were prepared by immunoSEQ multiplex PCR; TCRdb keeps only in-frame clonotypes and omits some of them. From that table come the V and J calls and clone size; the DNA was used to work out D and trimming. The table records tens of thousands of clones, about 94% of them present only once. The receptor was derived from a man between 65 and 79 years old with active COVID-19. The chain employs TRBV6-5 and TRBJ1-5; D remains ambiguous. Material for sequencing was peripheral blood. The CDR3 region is CASTLPRSGNQPQHF. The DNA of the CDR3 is TGTGCCAGCACCCTCCCCCGCTCGGGCAATCAGCCCCAGCATTTT.